One sample yielded the 7 T cell receptor beta chains listed below, sequenced in a study of T cells in localized non-small cell lung cancer. Libraries were prepared by immunoSEQ multiplex PCR; TCRdb keeps only in-frame clonotypes and omits some of them. The sample has some 49,000 clones, around 81% seen once; the top ten hold roughly 15%. Sample: peripheral blood mononuclear cells, taken before any cancer treatment. The receptor source for this set is a man between 40 and 75 years old with stage III lung adenocarcinoma.

This clone was picked up one time. V usage is TRBV5-4 and J usage is TRBJ2-3, with 8 positions matching TRBD2. The V and J ends lost 0 bases and 1 base, in that order; junction bases with no gene match: 1. The CDR3 loop spans 15 amino acids. Germline V lookup: CDR1 SGHNT, CDR2 YYREEE (reference sequence). Here the CDR3 reads CASSLGSGGTDTQYF. The DNA for the CDR3 is TGTGCCAGCAGCTTGGGTAGCGGGGGCACAGATACGCAGTATTTT.

This clone came up a few times. The rearrangement uses TRBV2 and TRBJ2-3; 8 positions agree with TRBD2. V lost 6 bases to trimming and J lost 4 bases; unmatched junction nucleotides: 15. The CDR3 covers 17 residues. Germline CDR1 and CDR2: SNHLY and FYNNEI. The CDR3: CASSAQAGLVSADTQYF. CDR3 in DNA: TGTGCCAGCAGCGCCCAAGCGGGACTAGTATCGGCAGATACGCAGTATTTT.

The chain combines TRBV9 with TRBJ2-1; TRBD1 agrees at 9 bases. V shed 0 bases and J 6 bases; nucleotides not matched to a gene: 7. The CDR3 covers 16 residues. Germline V gives CDR1 SGDLS, CDR2 YYNGEE. The CDR3 sequence is CASSVGAGTGSNEQFF. For the CDR3, the DNA is TGTGCCAGCAGCGTAGGAGCCGGGACAGGGAGCAATGAGCAGTTCTTC.

This clone was recorded once. The chain couples TRBV28 to TRBJ2-1; D possibly corresponds to TRBD1 (5 bases). The V end was cut by 2 bases, the J end by 0 bases, with 8 bases between. Per germline, CDR1 MDHEN and CDR2 SYDVKM. The CDR3 is 15 amino acids. The CDR3 DNA reads as TGTGCCAGCAGTTTAGCAGGGTACTCCTACAATGAGCAGTTCTTC. Its translation: CASSLAGYSYNEQFF.

The rearrangement uses TRBV5-6 and TRBJ1-2; no reliable D call. The CDR3 extends over 17 amino acids. Trimming pared 0 bases from V and 9 bases from J, leaving 24 bases between. The germline CDR1 and CDR2 sequences are SGHDT and YYEEEE. CDR3: CASSLDEGSPPIFSYTF. The CDR3 DNA follows: TGTGCCAGCAGCTTGGATGAAGGCAGCCCCCCTATCTTCAGCTACACCTTC.

The rearrangement links TRBV6-5 to TRBJ2-7; D uncertain. The length of the CDR3 is 10 residues. From germline, CDR1 is MNHEY and CDR2 SVGAGI. V was clipped by 5 bases and J by 3 bases, with 2 bases between them. In nucleotides, the CDR3 is TGTGCCAGCAGTAACTACGAGCAGTACTTC. This gives the protein CASSNYEQYF.

This clone showed up many times. The chain recombines TRBV7-3 with TRBJ2-7; 11 bases map to TRBD2. This CDR3 is 14 amino acids long. Germline CDR1 SGHTA, CDR2 FQGTGA. The V gene end was trimmed by 3 bases and the J gene end by 3 bases; junction bases not matched to a gene: 1. The CDR3 loop is CASSFGLAGYEQYF. CDR3 nucleotides: TGTGCCAGCAGCTTTGGACTAGCGGGCTACGAGCAGTACTTC. The entire variable domain, with the rest obtained from reference TRBV7-3 and TRBJ2-7, is as follows: GAGVSQTPSNKVTEKGKYVELRCDPISGHTALYWYRQSLGQGPEFLIYFQGTGAADDSGLPNDRFFAVRPEGSVSTLKIQRTERGDSAVYLCASSFGLAGYEQYFGPGTRLTVT.